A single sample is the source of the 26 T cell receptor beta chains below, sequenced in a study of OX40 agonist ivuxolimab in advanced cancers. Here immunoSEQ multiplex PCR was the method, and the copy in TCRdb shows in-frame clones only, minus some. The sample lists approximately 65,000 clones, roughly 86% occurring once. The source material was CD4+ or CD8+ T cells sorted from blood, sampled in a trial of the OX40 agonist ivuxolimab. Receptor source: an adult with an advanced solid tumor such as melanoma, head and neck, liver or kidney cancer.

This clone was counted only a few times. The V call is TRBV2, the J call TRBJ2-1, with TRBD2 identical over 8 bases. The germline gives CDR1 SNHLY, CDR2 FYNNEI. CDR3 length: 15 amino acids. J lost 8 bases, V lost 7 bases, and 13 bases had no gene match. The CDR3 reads CASKPLVAGSHEQFF. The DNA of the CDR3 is TGTGCCAGCAAGCCGTTGGTAGCGGGATCCCATGAGCAGTTCTTC. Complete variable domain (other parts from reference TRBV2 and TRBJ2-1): EPEVTQTPSHQVTQMGQEVILRCVPISNHLYFYWYRQILGQKVEFLVSFYNNEISEKSEIFDDQFSVERPDGSNFTLKIRSTKLEDSAMYFCASKPLVAGSHEQFFGPGTRLTVL.

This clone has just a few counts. As DNA, the CDR3 is TGTGCCAGCAGCTTAGAGCCTAGCGGCTACGAGCAGTACTTC. It specifies CASSLEPSGYEQYF. V usage is TRBV11-2 and J usage is TRBJ2-7, with 7 positions matching TRBD2. The V gene end was trimmed by 0 bases and the J gene end by 3 bases; junction bases not matched to a gene: 2. The CDR3 covers 14 residues. Per germline, CDR1 SGHAT and CDR2 FQNNGV. The full variable domain, its missing parts supplied by reference TRBV11-2 and TRBJ2-7, is EAGVAQSPRYKIIEKRQSVAFWCNPISGHATLYWYQQILGQGPKLLIQFQNNGVVDDSQLPKDRFSAERLKGVDSTLKIQPAKLEDSAVYLCASSLEPSGYEQYFGPGTRLTVT.

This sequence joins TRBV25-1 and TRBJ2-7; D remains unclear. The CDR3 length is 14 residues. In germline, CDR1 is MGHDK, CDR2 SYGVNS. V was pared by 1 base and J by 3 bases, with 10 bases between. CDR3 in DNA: TGTGCCAGCAGTGAATGGGATAGCAGCTACGAGCAGTACTTC. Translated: CASSEWDSSYEQYF.

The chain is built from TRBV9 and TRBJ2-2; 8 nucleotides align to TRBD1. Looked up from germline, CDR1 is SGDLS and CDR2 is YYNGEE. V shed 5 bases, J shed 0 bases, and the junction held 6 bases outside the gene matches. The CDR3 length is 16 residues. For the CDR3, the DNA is TGTGCCAGCAGTCCGGGACAGGCGTCGAACACCGGGGAGCTGTTTTTT. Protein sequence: CASSPGQASNTGELFF. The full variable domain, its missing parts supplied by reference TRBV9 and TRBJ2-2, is DSGVTQTPKHLITATGQRVTLRCSPRSGDLSVYWYQQSLDQGLQFLIQYYNGEERAKGNILERFSAQQFPDLHSELNLSSLELGDSALYFCASSPGQASNTGELFFGEGSRLTVL.

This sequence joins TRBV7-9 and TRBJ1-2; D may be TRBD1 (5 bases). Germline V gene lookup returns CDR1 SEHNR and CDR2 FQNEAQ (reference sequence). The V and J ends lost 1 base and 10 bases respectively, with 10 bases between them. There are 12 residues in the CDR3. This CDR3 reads CASSLVLGDYTF. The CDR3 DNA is TGTGCCAGCAGCTTAGTCCTGGGGGACTACACCTTC.

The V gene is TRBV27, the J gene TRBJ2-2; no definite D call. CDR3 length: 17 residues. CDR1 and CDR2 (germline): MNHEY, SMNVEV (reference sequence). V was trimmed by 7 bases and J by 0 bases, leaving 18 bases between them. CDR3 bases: TGTGCCAGCACCCTTCGACCCGGACCGTCGAACACCGGGGAGCTGTTTTTT. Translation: CASTLRPGPSNTGELFF.

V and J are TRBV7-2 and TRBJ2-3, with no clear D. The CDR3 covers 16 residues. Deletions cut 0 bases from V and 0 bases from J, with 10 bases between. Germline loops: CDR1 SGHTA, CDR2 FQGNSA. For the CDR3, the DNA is TGTGCCAGCAGCTTAGCTCCCGACCCTAGCACAGATACGCAGTATTTT. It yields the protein CASSLAPDPSTDTQYF.

DNA for the CDR3: TGTGCCAGCAGCCAGCTTAGCAGCACAGATACGCAGTATTTT. This gives the protein CASSQLSSTDTQYF. The chain combines TRBV11-3 with TRBJ2-3; D is unclear. V was shortened by 5 bases and J by 0 bases, with 9 bases between the two germline ends. The V gene's germline CDR1 is SGHNT and CDR2 YENEEA. The CDR3 sequence is 14 residues long. Together with reference TRBV11-3 and TRBJ2-3, the CDR3 gives the full variable domain: EAGVVQSPRYKIIEKKQPVAFWCNPISGHNTLYWYLQNLGQGPELLIRYENEEAVDDSQLPKDRFSAERLKGVDSTLKIQPAELGDSAVYLCASSQLSSTDTQYFGPGTRLTVL.

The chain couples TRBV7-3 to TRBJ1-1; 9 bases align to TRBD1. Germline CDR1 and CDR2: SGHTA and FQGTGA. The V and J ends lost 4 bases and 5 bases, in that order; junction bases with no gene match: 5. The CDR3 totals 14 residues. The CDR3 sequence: CASSSTGGETEAFF. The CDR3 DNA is TGTGCCAGCAGCTCCACAGGGGGCGAAACTGAAGCTTTCTTT. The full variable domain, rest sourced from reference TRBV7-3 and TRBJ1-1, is GAGVSQTPSNKVTEKGKYVELRCDPISGHTALYWYRQSLGQGPEFLIYFQGTGAADDSGLPNDRFFAVRPEGSVSTLKIQRTERGDSAVYLCASSSTGGETEAFFGQGTRLTVV.

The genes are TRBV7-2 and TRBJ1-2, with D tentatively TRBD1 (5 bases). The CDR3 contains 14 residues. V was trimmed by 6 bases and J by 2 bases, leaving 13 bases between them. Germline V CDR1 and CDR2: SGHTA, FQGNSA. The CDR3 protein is CASSLTGGNYGYTF. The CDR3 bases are TGTGCCAGCAGTCTAACTGGGGGGAACTATGGCTACACCTTC.

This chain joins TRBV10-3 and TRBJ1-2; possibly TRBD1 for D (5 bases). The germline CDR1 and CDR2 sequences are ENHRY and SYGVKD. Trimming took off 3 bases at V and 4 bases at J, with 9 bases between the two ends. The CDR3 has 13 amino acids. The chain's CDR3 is CAISEGQGYGYTF. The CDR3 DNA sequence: TGTGCCATCAGTGAAGGGCAGGGCTATGGCTACACCTTC.

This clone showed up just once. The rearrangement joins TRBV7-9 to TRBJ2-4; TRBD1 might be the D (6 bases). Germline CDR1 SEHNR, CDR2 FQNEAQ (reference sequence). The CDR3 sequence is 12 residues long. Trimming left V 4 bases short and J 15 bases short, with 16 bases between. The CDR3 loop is CASSSYEGDRYF. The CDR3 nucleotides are TGTGCCAGCAGCTCCTATGAGGGGGATCGGTACTTC.

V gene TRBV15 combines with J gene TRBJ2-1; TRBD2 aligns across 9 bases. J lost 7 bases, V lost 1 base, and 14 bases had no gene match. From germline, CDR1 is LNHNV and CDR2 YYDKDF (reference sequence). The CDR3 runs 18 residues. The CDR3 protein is CATSRVATSGLMGNEQFF. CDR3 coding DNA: TGTGCCACCAGCAGAGTGGCGACTAGCGGTCTCATGGGGAATGAGCAGTTCTTC.

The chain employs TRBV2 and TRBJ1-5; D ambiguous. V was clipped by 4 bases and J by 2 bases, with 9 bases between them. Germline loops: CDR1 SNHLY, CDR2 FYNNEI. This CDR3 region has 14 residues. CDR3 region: CASSVGWGNQPQHF. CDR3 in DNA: TGTGCCAGCAGTGTTGGGTGGGGCAATCAGCCCCAGCATTTT.

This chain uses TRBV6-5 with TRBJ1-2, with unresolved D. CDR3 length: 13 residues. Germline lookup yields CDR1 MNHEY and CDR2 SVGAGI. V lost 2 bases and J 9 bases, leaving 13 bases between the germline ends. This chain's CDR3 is CASSYPWVDSYTF. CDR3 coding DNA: TGTGCCAGCAGTTACCCCTGGGTCGATAGCTACACCTTC.

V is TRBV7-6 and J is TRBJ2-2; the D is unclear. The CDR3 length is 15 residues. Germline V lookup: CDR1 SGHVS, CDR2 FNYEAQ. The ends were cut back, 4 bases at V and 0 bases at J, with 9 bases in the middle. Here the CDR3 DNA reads TGTGCCAGCAGCTGGATAGGATCGAACACCGGGGAGCTGTTTTTT. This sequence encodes CASSWIGSNTGELFF.

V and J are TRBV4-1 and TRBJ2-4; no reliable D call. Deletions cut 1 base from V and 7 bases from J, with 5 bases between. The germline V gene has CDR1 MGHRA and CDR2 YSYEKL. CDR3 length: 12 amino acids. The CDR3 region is CASSQAANIQYF. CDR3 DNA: TGCGCCAGCAGCCAAGCCGCGAACATTCAGTACTTC.

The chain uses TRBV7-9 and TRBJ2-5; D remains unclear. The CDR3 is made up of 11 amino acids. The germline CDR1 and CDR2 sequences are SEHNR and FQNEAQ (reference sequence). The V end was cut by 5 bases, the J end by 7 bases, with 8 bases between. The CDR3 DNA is TGTGCCAGCAGCCCGGGTGGGACCCAGTACTTC. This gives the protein CASSPGGTQYF.

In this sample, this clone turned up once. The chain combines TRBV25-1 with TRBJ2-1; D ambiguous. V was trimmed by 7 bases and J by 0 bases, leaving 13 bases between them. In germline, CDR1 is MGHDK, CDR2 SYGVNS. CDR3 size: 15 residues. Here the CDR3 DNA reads TGTGCCAGCACCCTCGACTCGAGCTCCTACAATGAGCAGTTCTTC. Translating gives CASTLDSSSYNEQFF.

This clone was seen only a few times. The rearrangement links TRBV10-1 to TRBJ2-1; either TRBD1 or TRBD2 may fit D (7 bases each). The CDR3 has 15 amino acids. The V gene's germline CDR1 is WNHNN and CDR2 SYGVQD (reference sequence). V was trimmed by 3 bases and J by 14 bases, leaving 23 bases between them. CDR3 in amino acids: CASSDGPSGGQGEFF. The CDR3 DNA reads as TGCGCCAGCAGTGACGGCCCTAGCGGAGGCCAGGGGGAGTTCTTC.

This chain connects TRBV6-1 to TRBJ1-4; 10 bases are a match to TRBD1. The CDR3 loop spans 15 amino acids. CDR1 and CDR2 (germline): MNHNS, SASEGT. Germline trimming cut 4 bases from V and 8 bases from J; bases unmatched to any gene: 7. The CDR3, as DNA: TGTGCCAGCAGTGTTAGACAGGGGGCGCAGGAAAAACTGTTTTTT. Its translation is CASSVRQGAQEKLFF.

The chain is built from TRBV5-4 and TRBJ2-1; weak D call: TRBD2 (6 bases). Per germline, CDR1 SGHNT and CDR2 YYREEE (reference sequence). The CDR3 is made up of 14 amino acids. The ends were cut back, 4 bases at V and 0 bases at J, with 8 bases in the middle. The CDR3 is CASSPGGSYNEQFF. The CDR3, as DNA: TGTGCCAGCAGCCCCGGGGGCTCCTACAATGAGCAGTTCTTC.

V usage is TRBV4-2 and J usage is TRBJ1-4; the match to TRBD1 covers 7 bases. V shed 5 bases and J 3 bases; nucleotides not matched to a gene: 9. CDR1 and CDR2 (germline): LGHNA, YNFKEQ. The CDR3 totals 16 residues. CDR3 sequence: CASSTGEGAPNEKLFF. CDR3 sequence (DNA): TGTGCCAGCAGCACAGGGGAAGGGGCCCCTAATGAAAAACTGTTTTTT.

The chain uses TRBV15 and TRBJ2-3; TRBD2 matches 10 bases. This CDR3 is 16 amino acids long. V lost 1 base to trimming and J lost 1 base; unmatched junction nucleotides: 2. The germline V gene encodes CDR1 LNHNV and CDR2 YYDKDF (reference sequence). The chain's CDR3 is CATSRALAGGTDTQYF. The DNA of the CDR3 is TGTGCCACCAGCAGAGCGCTAGCGGGGGGCACAGATACGCAGTATTTT.

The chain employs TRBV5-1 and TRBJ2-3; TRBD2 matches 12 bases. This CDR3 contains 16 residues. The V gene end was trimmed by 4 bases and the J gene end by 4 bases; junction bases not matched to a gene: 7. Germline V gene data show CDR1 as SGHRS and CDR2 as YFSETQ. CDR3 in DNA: TGCGCCAGCAGCCTCTCGACTAGCGGGAGCCCAGATACGCAGTATTTT. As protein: CASSLSTSGSPDTQYF.

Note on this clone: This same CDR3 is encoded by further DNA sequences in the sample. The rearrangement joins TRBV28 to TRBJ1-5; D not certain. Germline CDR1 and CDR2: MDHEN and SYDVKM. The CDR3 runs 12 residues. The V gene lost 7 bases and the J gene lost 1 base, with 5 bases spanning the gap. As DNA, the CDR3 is TGTGCCAGCAAAAGGAGCAATCAGCCCCAGCATTTT. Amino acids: CASKRSNQPQHF.